A selection of T cell receptor beta chains follows, all from one sample in a study of shared clonotypes between healthy human individuals. Repertoires were generated with immunoSEQ multiplex PCR, while TCRdb's copy carries only in-frame clones and drops some. The sample lists around 2,100,000 clones, approximately 94% occurring once. Sequenced: naive CD8+ T cells sorted from blood. The origin of the receptors is a man younger than 35 in good health. Each CDR3 is given with its conserved first and last residue. The order of the fields is D gene, V gene, clone size, J gene, CDR3 DNA, CDR3 protein. A D gene is named only where the DNA matches it firmly. Only some rows state a clone size, as once, few, many or a class for expanded clones.

>.|TRBV5-1|.|TRBJ2-2
TGCGCCAGCAGCTTGGGACAGATTTACACCGGGGAGCTGTTTTTT
CASSLGQIYTGELFF
>.|TRBV10-2|.|TRBJ2-2
TGCGCCAGCAGTGAACAGGCTTGGAACACCGGGGAGCTGTTTTTT
CASSEQAWNTGELFF
>.|TRBV11-2|.|TRBJ2-3
TGTGCCAGCAGCTTAGTGCCGACAGGAGATACGCAGTATTTT
CASSLVPTGDTQYF
>.|TRBV25-1|.|TRBJ2-2
TGTGCCAGCAGTGAGGGCTACCCGAACACCGGGGAGCTGTTTTTT
CASSEGYPNTGELFF
>TRBD2|TRBV6-1|.|TRBJ2-7
TGTGCCAGCAGTGCGCAGCGGGAAAGCTCCTACGAGCAGTACTTC
CASSAQRESSYEQYF
>.|TRBV4-1|once|TRBJ2-2
TGCGCCAGCAGCCCGGGAGTAGCCGGGGAGCTGTTTTTT
CASSPGVAGELFF
>TRBD2|TRBV30|.|TRBJ2-7
TGTGCCTGGGAGAGCGGGGGACCTTCCGAGCAGTACTTC
CAWESGGPSEQYF
>TRBD2|TRBV12-5|.|TRBJ2-3
TGTGCTAGTGGTTCCCGAATGGCCTCATGGCGGGAGGGGAGCACAGATACGCAGTATTTT
CASGSRMASWREGSTDTQYF
>TRBD2|TRBV4-1|.|TRBJ2-5
TGCGCCAGCAGCCAAGGGGCTAGCGGGGGGGCTACCTTTACAGAGACCCAGTACTTC
CASSQGASGGATFTETQYF
>.|TRBV4-3|.|TRBJ1-3
TGCGCCAGCAGCCAAGAACGAGACAGTGGAAACACCATATATTTT
CASSQERDSGNTIYF
>TRBD2|TRBV27|.|TRBJ2-1
TGTGCCAGCAGCCCTGCGGTAGCGGGGGCCAATGAGCAGTTCTTC
CASSPAVAGANEQFF
>TRBD1|TRBV6-5|.|TRBJ1-5
TGTGCCAGCAGTTACGCCCTGGCAGGGGGTAATCAGCCCCAGCATTTT
CASSYALAGGNQPQHF